A selection of T cell receptor beta chains follows, all from one sample in a study of CD8 T cells in ankylosing spondylitis. TCRdb reprocessed the 5' RACE reads via MiXCR and lists one record per CDR3 protein. The table includes 25,000 to 35,000 distinct CDR3 sequences, 12% to 15% detected once. Sequences were obtained from blood. The source of these receptors is a male donor with ankylosing spondylitis or in good health (not recorded which). CDR3s include the opening cysteine and the closing phenylalanine or tryptophan. The order of the fields is clone size, J gene, V gene, D gene, CDR3 DNA, CDR3 protein. The D gene is left open where the match is weak. Only part of the rows carry a size: once, few, many, or a class if the clone is expanded.

>few|TRBJ2-3|TRBV7-9|NA
TGTGCCAGCAGCTTAGCGGGGGCAGCTAGCACAGATACGCAGTATTTT
CASSLAGAASTDTQYF
>NA|TRBJ2-1|TRBV7-2|TRBD2
TGTGCCAGCAGCAGGACTAGCGGGAGGCTAGGTGAGCAGTTCTTC
CASSRTSGRLGEQFF
>few|TRBJ2-7|TRBV3-1|NA
TGTGCCAGCAGCCCTTCGGGGGCCGCCGGGGAGCAGTACTTC
CASSPSGAAGEQYF
>NA|TRBJ2-2|TRBV6-2/TRBV6-3|TRBD1
TGTACCAGCAGTTACTCGACAGGGTGGACCGGGGAGCTGTTTTTT
CTSSYSTGWTGELFF
>few|TRBJ2-2|TRBV7-2|NA
TGTGCCAGCAGCTTAATCCCACGGTCCGGGGAGCTGTTTTTT
CASSLIPRSGELFF
>NA|TRBJ2-4|TRBV28|NA
TGTGCCAGCAGTCCCCGAAGGAGGAGTGAAAACATTCAGTACTTC
CASSPRRRSENIQYF
>NA|TRBJ2-7|TRBV29-1|TRBD1
TGCAGCGTCCGCGGACAGGGGGTTAAGCAGTACTTC
CSVRGQGVKQYF
>many|TRBJ1-5|TRBV5-1|NA
TGCGCCAGCAGCTTAGGAGAAAGGAATCAGCCCCAGCATTTT
CASSLGERNQPQHF
>few|TRBJ2-1|TRBV6-4|TRBD1
TGTGCCAGCAGTGACTCGTCCGGGACAGTTGATGAGCAGTTCTTC
CASSDSSGTVDEQFF
>NA|TRBJ1-1|TRBV2|TRBD1
TGTGCCAGCAGTGAAGCGGGACAGGGGGACAACACTGAAGCTTTCTTT
CASSEAGQGDNTEAFF
>NA|TRBJ2-1|TRBV4-3|NA
TGCGCCAGCAGCCAAGACGGCGGGCAGGATGAGCAGTTCTTC
CASSQDGGQDEQFF
>few|TRBJ1-5|TRBV12-3/TRBV12-4|NA
TGTGCCAGCAGTCCTGGGGGTCGGCCAGGTCAGCCCCAGCATTTT
CASSPGGRPGQPQHF
>few|TRBJ2-5|TRBV28|NA
TGTGCCAGCAGTTTGTGGGGAATGGTGAAAGAGACCCAGTACTTC
CASSLWGMVKETQYF
>NA|TRBJ1-1|TRBV7-2|NA
TGTGCCAGCAGCTTAGTAGTTGGTAACACTGAAGCTTTCTTT
CASSLVVGNTEAFF
>NA|TRBJ2-3|TRBV7-7|NA
TGTGCCAGCAGCTTAGCGCCGACAGATACGCAGTATTTT
CASSLAPTDTQYF
>few|TRBJ2-7|TRBV7-2|NA
TGTGCCAGCAGCTTAAGTGGGGCAACTCGAGGGTACTACGAGCAGTACTTC
CASSLSGATRGYYEQYF
>few|TRBJ2-3|TRBV13|NA
TGTGCCAGCAGCCGTCAGCTAGATACGCAGTATTTT
CASSRQLDTQYF
>few|TRBJ2-2|TRBV18|NA
TGTGCCAGCTCACTAAGCCAGGGGAACACCGGGGAGCTGTTTTTT
CASSLSQGNTGELFF
>few|TRBJ1-4|TRBV5-1|TRBD1
TGCGCCAGCAGCTTGACAGGGGGGAATGAAAAACTGTTTTTT
CASSLTGGNEKLFF
>NA|TRBJ2-1|TRBV20-1|TRBD2
TGCAGTGCTAGAGATCTTCTGGAAGCGGGGGTCTACAATGAGCAGTTCTTC
CSARDLLEAGVYNEQFF
>NA|TRBJ2-7|TRBV5-1|TRBD2
TGCGCCAGCAGCTTGGTCGCGGGAGGCAACGAGCAGTACTTC
CASSLVAGGNEQYF
>NA|TRBJ2-2|TRBV29-1|NA
TGCAGCGTTGGGGCACTGGGGACCGGGGAGCTGTTTTTT
CSVGALGTGELFF
>few|TRBJ1-1|TRBV5-1|TRBD1
TGCGCCAGCAGCCTGGACAGGGAACGGACTGAAGCTTTCTTT
CASSLDRERTEAFF
>NA|TRBJ2-1|TRBV14|NA
TGTGCCAGCAGCCAAGGACAGTGGGGGTCCGGTGAGCAGTTCTTC
CASSQGQWGSGEQFF
>NA|TRBJ1-1|TRBV20-1|NA
TGCAGTGCTAGAGTCGGAGGGCGGAGCACTGAAGCTTTCTTT
CSARVGGRSTEAFF
>NA|TRBJ2-1|TRBV5-1|NA
TGCGCCAGCAGCTTGGCCAGGGAGCAGTTCTTC
CASSLAREQFF
>NA|TRBJ2-2|TRBV7-6|NA
TGTGCCAGCAGCTTAGAGGCGGGGCAGGGCAGTAACACCGGGGAGCTGTTTTTT
CASSLEAGQGSNTGELFF
>many|TRBJ1-2|TRBV6-1|NA
TGTGCCAGCAGTGAAGGAAGGAACTATGGCTACACCTTC
CASSEGRNYGYTF
>few|TRBJ2-5|TRBV28|TRBD1
TGTGCCAGCAGCACTACTTTGGGACAGCAAGAGACCCAGTACTTC
CASSTTLGQQETQYF
>NA|TRBJ2-5|TRBV5-1|TRBD1
TGCGCCAGCAGCTGGGACAGCATAGAAGAGACCCAGTACTTC
CASSWDSIEETQYF
>few|TRBJ1-3|TRBV20-1|NA
TGCAGTGCCGCCGAGACAGGAAACACCATATATTTT
CSAAETGNTIYF
>few|TRBJ2-5|TRBV5-5|NA
TGTGCCAGCAGCTGGGGGACACTCCAAGAGACCCAGTACTTC
CASSWGTLQETQYF
>NA|TRBJ2-3|TRBV28|NA
TGTGCCAGCAGTTTGGGCGGGGTCACAGATACGCAGTATTTT
CASSLGGVTDTQYF
>few|TRBJ2-1|TRBV21-1|NA
TGTGCCAGCAGCCCCCTCCGGGGGGAGGCCTACAATGAGCAGTTCTTC
CASSPLRGEAYNEQFF
>many|TRBJ2-2|TRBV2|NA
TGTGCCAGCATGGCGTCGAACACCGGGGAGCTGTTTTTT
CASMASNTGELFF
>few|TRBJ2-3|TRBV29-1|NA
TGCAGCGTGGATACGCAGTATTTT
CSVDTQYF
>few|TRBJ2-5|TRBV20-1|NA
TGCAGTGCTAGAGACCCTCGAGAGACCCAGTACTTC
CSARDPRETQYF
>few|TRBJ1-1|TRBV7-9|NA
TGTGCCAGCAGCTATGGGAACACTGAAGCTTTCTTT
CASSYGNTEAFF
>NA|TRBJ2-1|TRBV5-6|NA
TGTGCCAGCAGCCCCGGGCCGCCGACCATCAATGAGCAGTTCTTC
CASSPGPPTINEQFF
>NA|TRBJ2-3|TRBV7-2|NA
TGTGCCAGCAGCTTAGAAATCACAGATACGCAGTATTTT
CASSLEITDTQYF
>NA|TRBJ2-3|TRBV29-1|NA
TGCAGCGTGTGGGTGTTGGGCCGGGCAGATACGCAGTATTTT
CSVWVLGRADTQYF
>few|TRBJ2-5|TRBV7-2|NA
TGTGCCAGCAGCTTAAGATCCCCATGGGAGACCCAGTACTTC
CASSLRSPWETQYF
>few|TRBJ2-3|TRBV6-6|NA
TGTGCCATCAGGGCAGGGCAAATCGTTGATACGCAGTATTTT
CAIRAGQIVDTQYF
>NA|TRBJ2-1|TRBV19|TRBD2
TGTGCCATCCCCGGGACTAGCGACTACAATGAGCAGTTCTTC
CAIPGTSDYNEQFF
>NA|TRBJ2-4|TRBV5-1|TRBD1
TGCGCCAGCAGTCTAGACAGGGAAGGAAACATTCAGTACTTC
CASSLDREGNIQYF
>NA|TRBJ2-2|TRBV12-3/TRBV12-4|TRBD2
TGTGCCAGCAGCGTTCGCACTAGCGGGGGGGCGGTGATAGGATCGGACACCGGGGAGCTGTTTTTT
CASSVRTSGGAVIGSDTGELFF
>NA|TRBJ2-3|TRBV5-6|TRBD2
TGTGCCAGCAGCCCCGGACTAGCGGGAAGCACAGATACGCAGTATTTT
CASSPGLAGSTDTQYF
>NA|TRBJ2-2|TRBV21-1|NA
TGTGCCAGCAGCCATACAGGGAAGGGAATGAACACCGGGGAGCTGTTTTTT
CASSHTGKGMNTGELFF
>few|TRBJ2-5|TRBV29-1|NA
TGCAGCGTCGGGGGACCTGCGGAGACCCAGTACTTC
CSVGGPAETQYF
>many|TRBJ2-3|TRBV28|TRBD1
TGTGCCAGCAGTTCTGCGGGACAGGGGGCAGCAGATACGCAGTATTTT
CASSSAGQGAADTQYF
>few|TRBJ2-1|TRBV28|NA
TGTGCCAGCAGTGGACGGGTTCCGCAGTTCTTC
CASSGRVPQFF
>NA|TRBJ2-2|TRBV4-3|TRBD2
TGCGCCAGCAGCCAAGTTGCGGGAGGGCCGGAAGGGGTTTGGGGGGAGCTGTTTTTT
CASSQVAGGPEGVWGELFF
>NA|TRBJ2-3|TRBV7-3|TRBD2
TGTGCCAGCAGCTTAAATGGCGGGGGGAGCACAGATACGCAGTATTTT
CASSLNGGGSTDTQYF
>NA|TRBJ2-5|TRBV20-1|TRBD1
TGCAGTGCTAGAGCGGGACAGCAACAAGAGACCCAGTACTTC
CSARAGQQQETQYF
>once|TRBJ1-1|TRBV6-2/TRBV6-3|NA
TGTGCCAGCATTCCCGGACAGAGGAACACTGAAGCTTTCTTT
CASIPGQRNTEAFF
>few|TRBJ2-5|TRBV10-3|NA
TGTGCCATCAGTGAACGGGACGGCACACAAGAGACCCAGTACTTC
CAISERDGTQETQYF
>NA|TRBJ2-3|TRBV7-6|NA
TGTGCCAGCAGCTTAGGGGCCGACACAGATACGCAGTATTTT
CASSLGADTDTQYF
>NA|TRBJ2-1|TRBV5-1|TRBD2
TGCGCCAGCAGCGCTACTAGCGGTTACTACAATGAGCAGTTCTTC
CASSATSGYYNEQFF